The source of this TCR beta chain is a study of shared clonotypes between healthy human individuals. Germline V gene data show CDR1 as SQVTM and CDR2 as ANQGSEA. The CDR3 has 12 amino acids. V lost 7 bases to trimming and J lost 2 bases, with 11 bases between them. The repertoire was sequenced with immunoSEQ multiplex PCR; TCRdb's copy has only in-frame clones and lacks some. In the table there are some 1,100,000 clones, around 78% of which are singletons. The chain uses TRBV29-1 and TRBJ2-5; D remains ambiguous. Sequenced sample: memory CD4+ T cells from PBMCs. Sample subset: CD45RA-negative fraction. The TCR was taken from a man between 18 and 29 years old in good health. Some clones in this sample may be carry-over from other donors' samples. In DNA form, the CDR3 reads TGCAGCGGACAAGACGGGCAAGAGACCCAGTACTTC. Amino acids: CSGQDGQETQYF.